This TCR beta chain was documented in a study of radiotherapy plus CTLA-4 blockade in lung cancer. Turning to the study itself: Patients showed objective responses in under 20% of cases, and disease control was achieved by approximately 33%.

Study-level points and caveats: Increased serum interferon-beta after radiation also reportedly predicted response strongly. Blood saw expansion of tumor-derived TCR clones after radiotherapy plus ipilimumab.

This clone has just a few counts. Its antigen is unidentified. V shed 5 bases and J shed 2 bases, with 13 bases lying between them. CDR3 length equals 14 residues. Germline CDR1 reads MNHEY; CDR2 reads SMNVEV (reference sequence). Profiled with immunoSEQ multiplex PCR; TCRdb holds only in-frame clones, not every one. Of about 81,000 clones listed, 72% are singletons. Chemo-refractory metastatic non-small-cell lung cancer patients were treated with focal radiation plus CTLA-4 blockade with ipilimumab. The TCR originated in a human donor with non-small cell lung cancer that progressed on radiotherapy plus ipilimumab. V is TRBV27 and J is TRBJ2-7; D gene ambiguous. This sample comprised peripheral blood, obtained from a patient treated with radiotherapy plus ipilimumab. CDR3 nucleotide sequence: TGTGCCAGCAGTCCAACGGACCGAACCTACGAGCAGTACTTC. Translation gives CASSPTDRTYEQYF.